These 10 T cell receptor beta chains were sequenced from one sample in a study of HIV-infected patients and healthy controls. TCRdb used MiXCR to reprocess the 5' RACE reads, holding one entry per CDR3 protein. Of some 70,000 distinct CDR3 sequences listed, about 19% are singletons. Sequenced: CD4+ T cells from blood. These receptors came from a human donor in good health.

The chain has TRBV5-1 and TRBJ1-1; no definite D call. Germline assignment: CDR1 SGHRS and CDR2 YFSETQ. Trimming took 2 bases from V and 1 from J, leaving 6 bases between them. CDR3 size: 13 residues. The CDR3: CASSFEQNTEAFF. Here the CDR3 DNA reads TGCGCCAGCAGCTTCGAGCAGAACACTGAAGCTTTCTTT.

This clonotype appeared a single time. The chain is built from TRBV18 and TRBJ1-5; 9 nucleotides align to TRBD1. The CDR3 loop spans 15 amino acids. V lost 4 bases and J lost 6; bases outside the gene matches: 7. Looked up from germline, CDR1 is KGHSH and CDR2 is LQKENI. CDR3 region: CASSQTGQGFQPQHF. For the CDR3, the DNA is TGTGCCAGCTCACAAACGGGACAGGGTTTTCAGCCCCAGCATTTT.

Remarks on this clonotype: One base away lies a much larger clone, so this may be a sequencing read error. Here the CDR3 reads CRARAIQGLGTEAFF. DNA for the CDR3: TGCAGAGCTAGGGCAATACAGGGTCTGGGCACTGAAGCTTTCTTT. This chain joins TRBV20-1 and TRBJ1-1, with D perhaps matching TRBD1 (6 bases). The CDR3 consists of 15 residues. CDR1 is DFQATT, CDR2 SNEGSKA, per germline (reference sequence).

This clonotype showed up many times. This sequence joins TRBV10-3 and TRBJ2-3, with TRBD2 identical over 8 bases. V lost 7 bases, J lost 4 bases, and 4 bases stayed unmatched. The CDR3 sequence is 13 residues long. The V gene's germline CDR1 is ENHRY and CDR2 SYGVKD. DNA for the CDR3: TGTGCCATCACTCGGGAGGGAGCAGATACGCAGTATTTT. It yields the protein CAITREGADTQYF.

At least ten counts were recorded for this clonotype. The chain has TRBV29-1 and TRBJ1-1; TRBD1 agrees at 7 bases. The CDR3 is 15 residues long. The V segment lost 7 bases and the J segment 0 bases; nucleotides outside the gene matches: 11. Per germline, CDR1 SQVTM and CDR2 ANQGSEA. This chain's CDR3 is CSGQQGWGMNTEAFF. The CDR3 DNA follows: TGCAGCGGTCAACAGGGGTGGGGGATGAACACTGAAGCTTTCTTT.

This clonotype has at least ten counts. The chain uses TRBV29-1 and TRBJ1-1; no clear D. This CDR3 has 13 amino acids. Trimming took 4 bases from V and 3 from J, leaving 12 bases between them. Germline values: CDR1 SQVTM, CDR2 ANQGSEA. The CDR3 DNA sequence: TGCAGCGTTGTAAAAGGGATGGACACTGAAGCTTTCTTT. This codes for CSVVKGMDTEAFF.

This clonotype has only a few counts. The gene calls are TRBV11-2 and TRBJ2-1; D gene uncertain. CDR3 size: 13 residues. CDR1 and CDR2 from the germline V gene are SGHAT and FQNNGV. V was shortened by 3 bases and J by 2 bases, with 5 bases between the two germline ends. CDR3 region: CASSLGTYNEQFF. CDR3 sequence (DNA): TGTGCCAGCAGCTTGGGGACCTACAATGAGCAGTTCTTC.

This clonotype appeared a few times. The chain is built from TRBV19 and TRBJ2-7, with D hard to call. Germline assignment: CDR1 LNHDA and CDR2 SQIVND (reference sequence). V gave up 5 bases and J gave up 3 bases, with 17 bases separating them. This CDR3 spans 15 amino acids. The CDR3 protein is CASSSYGVPSYEQYF. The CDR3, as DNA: TGTGCCAGTAGTTCATACGGCGTACCCAGCTACGAGCAGTACTTC.

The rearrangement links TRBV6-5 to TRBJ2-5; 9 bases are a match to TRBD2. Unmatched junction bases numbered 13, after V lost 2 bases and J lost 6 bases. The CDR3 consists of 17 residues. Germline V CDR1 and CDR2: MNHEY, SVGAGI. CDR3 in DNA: TGTGCCAGCAGTTACGCCTTTACGGCGGGGGGGCCGAAGACCCAGTACTTC. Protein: CASSYAFTAGGPKTQYF.

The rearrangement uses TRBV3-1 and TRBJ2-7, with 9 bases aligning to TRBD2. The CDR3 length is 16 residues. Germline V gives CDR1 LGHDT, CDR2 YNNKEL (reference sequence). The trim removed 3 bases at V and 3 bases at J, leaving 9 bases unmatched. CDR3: CASSQAGGGWDYEQYF. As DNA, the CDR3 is TGTGCCAGCAGCCAGGCGGGAGGGGGCTGGGACTACGAGCAGTACTTC.